This section outlines one T cell receptor beta chain sequence together with its context. Its antigen target is currently unknown. No base qualities exist here, and no much larger clone lies one base off it. The data were obtained in a study of cytomegalovirus exposure and HLA in healthy donors (dated by TCRdb to about 2017). Broadly, across the study: In an earlier analysis of roughly 590 of the donors, roughly 300 Gb of sequence data and about 110 million unique TCR beta sequences from 180 million or so T cells were reported. Around 300 gigabases of sequencing data and approximately 80 million unique TCR sequences were included in an early release covering 500 to 750 HLA-typed donors. Among the roughly 390 genotyped donors, approximately 76% belonged to the genetic ancestry cluster associated with self-reported Caucasian donors. The aim of the study was to test whether cataloging public T cell receptors could identify signatures of past pathogen exposure. The study profiled the T cell repertoires of under 850 subjects by immunosequencing and related them to cytomegalovirus serostatus. Along with the approximately 620-subject first cohort, a separate validation cohort of approximately 110 different subjects was used. To predict cytomegalovirus infection status, the study combined high-throughput TCR immunosequencing, statistical association of individual TCRs with disease status, and machine learning. A later analysis re-examined previously published TCR beta repertoires from about 670 donors and added high-resolution HLA genotyping to investigate patterns of TCR occurrence. The later analysis used no new phenotypic data to find candidate immune exposures, relying instead on TCR beta sequences and their occurrence across donors. In an earlier analysis of a few hundred of the donors, high-throughput TCR beta sequencing was used to judge whether each TCR beta V gene segment behaved as functional or pseudogenic. Donor age, sex, ethnicity and CMV serostatus were compiled alongside the repertoire data. Genome-wide SNP genotypes for about 65% of the roughly 670 donors were used in a later genetic analysis, which treated that subset as a discovery cohort. Every discovery cohort repertoire had been produced on one sequencing platform. HLA typing included class I and class II loci at four-digit resolution. The number of typed donors differed by locus: roughly 620-630 for A, B, C, DRB1 and DQB1; some 540 for DQA1; approximately 600 for DPA1; and 400 to 480 for DPB1. Four to six DR-DQ haplotypes were handled as single units for association and clustering, since linkage in the cohort was strong. Among some 400 genotyped donors of the cohort, an average of about 240,000 unique TCR beta nucleotide sequences was sequenced per donor, of which about 18% were non-productive. General conclusions and limits of the study: The presence/absence analyses assumed that sequencing depth was roughly uniform across donors, and that assumption may not be true. At a false discovery rate of 0.05, a later analysis linked 16,951 TCR beta sequences to specific HLA alleles. This cohort had only TCR beta chains sequenced, and the lack of alpha or paired-chain data limited which features could be detected. A later analysis found that most CMV-associated TCR beta chains appeared HLA-restricted, with HLA associations seemingly driven largely by CMV exposure. In an earlier analysis of under 600 of the donors, most TCR beta V segments were observed in productive rearrangements about 87% or about 30% of the time, broadly matching IMGT annotations. In vitro tests confirmed that a few of the cytomegalovirus-associated TCR beta chains recognize cytomegalovirus antigens. The study gave a list of more than 150 TCR beta chains associated with cytomegalovirus. A cluster of highly shared sequence variants was judged likely to be a technical artifact of the sequencing pipeline. In a later analysis, HLA-associated TCR beta chains showed more clonal expansion and lower generation probabilities than non-associated chains that were equally common. Strong co-occurrence of HLA alleles, especially DR and DQ, made assigning TCR associations to individual alleles difficult. The classifier was reported to diagnose cytomegalovirus status with high specificity and sensitivity in both the original and validation cohorts. According to the authors, the approach could potentially be generalized to other disease states and immunological phenotypes. According to a later analysis, TCR association rates differed among HLA loci, with DRB1 alleles showing the most associated TCRs and HLA-C alleles showing the fewest. In a later genetic analysis, a missense DCLRE1C variant was associated with V-gene and J-gene trimming of TCR beta chains, and the association was replicated in an independent cohort. Because the 87-base-pair reads could not distinguish some IMGT-functional V segments, including TRBV6-2 and TRBV6-3, those segments were excluded. Correlated functional status among segregating V segments might be attributable to linkage disequilibrium, but an unknown experimental factor could not be ruled out. A further reported finding was that TCR beta sequences accurately predicted the HLA-A and HLA-B alleles for most subjects in the first cohort. The earlier analysis of 450 to 700 of the donors excluded some 16 rarely observed V segments, including chromosome 9 orphons, because counts were too low. A later analysis reported that several top co-occurrence clusters appeared linked to parvovirus B19, influenza, CMV and Epstein-Barr virus. According to a later genetic analysis, donors in an Asian-associated ancestry cluster had fewer N-insertions in productive TCRs than the approximately 650-donor mean. Immune exposure information for the cohort was limited to CMV serostatus. Because HLA typing was unavailable for some donors at each locus, only the typed subset was used in association tests. While some public TCRs were present in many individuals, most TCR sequences turned up only very rarely across donors.

Library construction relied on the immunoSEQ multiplex PCR assay. The multiplex PCR relied on a mix of 60 forward primers for TCR Vbeta segments and 13 reverse primers for TCR Jbeta segments. A multiplex PCR assay on genomic DNA amplified the CDR3 region of rearranged TCR beta genes. On the Illumina HiSeq System, the amplified TCR beta libraries were sequenced as 87-base-pair reads. The study's processing was this. In a later analysis, about 80 million unique TCR beta chains were counted across the 690 or so repertoires, and about 10 million of these chains were shared by at least two donors. To remove PCR and sequencing errors, raw reads were error-corrected and collapsed into unique sequences using a nearest-neighbor algorithm that merged closely related sequences. To assign V, D and J gene segments, CDR3 sequences were aligned to IMGT reference sequences. For a sequence to be retained, a match of at least six nucleotides to both a V gene segment and a J gene segment was required. Rearrangements were classified as productive when the CDR3 lacked stop codons and remained in frame with V and J, and all other rearrangements were classified as non-productive. CDR3 was defined by IMGT convention, running from the second conserved V-encoded cysteine to the conserved J-encoded phenylalanine. In an earlier analysis of roughly 610 of the donors, sequences lacking an unambiguous match to a single V gene segment were excluded. In an earlier analysis of a few hundred of the donors, V segments were called functional above 56.7% productive rearrangements and were called segregating when the between-donor standard deviation exceeded 5%. To diagnose cytomegalovirus status from the catalog of TCR beta chain sequences, a statistical classification framework was built. V and J gene assignment, in a later analysis, came from comparing TCR nucleotide sequences with IMGT/GENE-DB human TR gene sequences. A later analysis assigned CDR3 sequences and most-parsimonious VDJ recombination scenarios with the TCRdist pipeline. In a later analysis, each TCR beta chain was defined by its CDR3 amino acid sequence together with its V-gene family, and reads lacking a unique V-gene family were excluded. As a way to deal with suspected cross-contamination and a sequencing artifact, a later analysis dropped 500 to 700 nucleotide sequences that were highly shared and had low generation probability. A later analysis calculated a clonal expansion index for each public chain from normalized within-repertoire ranks of inferred template counts. In a later analysis, generation probabilities were computed with a VDJ recombination model fitted to out-of-frame rearrangements, and the resulting probabilities were checked against IGoR. A later analysis scored TCR-TCR, TCR-HLA and TCR-CMV co-occurrence with hypergeometric tests, applying a repertoire-size bias correction to TCR pairs. False discovery rates were estimated in a later analysis by permuting HLA or CMV assignments 20 times. In a later analysis, co-occurring TCRs were grouped using DBSCAN, and TCRdist sequence similarity was added for clustering within HLA-allele-positive subsets. Repertoires with fewer than 30,000 or more than 120,000 public chains, plus five repertoires with anomalous nucleotide sharing, were excluded from co-occurrence clustering. The source is immuneACCESS, and TCRdb retained only in-frame sequences with V and J called. Part of the clones is not carried over; for the studies checked, unresolved V genes explain less than half of this, and the remainder is unexplained. V and J calls and clone size are as listed in that table; D and trimming were resolved from the DNA. The sample table lists about 100,000 clones, roughly 80% of them with a count of one. Clones ranked in the top ten supply roughly 7% of the sample.

The CDR3 numbers 16 residues from cysteine through phenylalanine. This entry keeps only the CDR3 DNA: 48 bases, framed from base 1. From the germline V gene, CDR1 is SNHLY and CDR2 is FYNNEI. Clipping removes 8 bases from V and 4 bases from J, with 15 as the unmatched junction base count. In total, approximately 700 healthy bone marrow donors made up the cohort. All cohort members were sampled while nominally healthy, although unrecorded immune exposures were likely present. The donor was CMV seropositive and belonged to the group of over 250 seropositive cohort members. A peripheral blood sample was collected from each donor, and TCR beta sequencing was performed on peripheral blood mononuclear cells. The Qiagen DNeasy Blood Extraction Kit was used to extract genomic DNA from the blood cell samples.

The chain employs TRBV2 and TRBJ2-5; the central 8 bases match TRBD2. This clonotype originated in a middle-aged man in good health and CMV-seropositive. The source material was PBMCs. The CDR3 region: CASQQRELLRGETQYF. The DNA reads as follows: TGTGCCAGCCAGCAGCGGGAGTTATTAAGAGGAGAGACCCAGTACTTC. With all but the CDR3 taken from the reference TRBV2 and TRBJ2-5 genes, the full variable domain is: EPEVTQTPSHQVTQMGQEVILRCVPISNHLYFYWYRQILGQKVEFLVSFYNNEISEKSEIFDDQFSVERPDGSNFTLKIRSTKLEDSAMYFCASQQRELLRGETQYFGPGTRLLVL.